This T cell receptor beta chain appears in the sequencing data of a study of cytomegalovirus exposure and HLA in healthy donors. V lost 2 bases, J lost 9 bases, and 11 bases stayed unmatched. From germline, CDR1 is MNHNS and CDR2 SASEGT. The CDR3 is 16 residues long. This clone has a single count. Its antigen is unknown. PCR was performed using 60 Vbeta and 13 Jbeta primers. This table comes from immunoSEQ multiplex PCR, and its TCRdb copy is limited to in-frame clones, with some not included. The sample consists of approximately 86,000 clones, less than 85% of them appearing once. Study results and limitations: A list of 164 TCR beta chains associated with cytomegalovirus was given. Certain sequence variants were highly shared and formed a cluster, and this cluster was likely a sequencing artifact. Rarity characterized most TCR sequences, yet some public TCRs appeared in many donors.

The chain joins TRBV6-1 to TRBJ2-1; 9 positions match TRBD2. This receptor was taken from a man aged 40-55 years in good health and CMV-seropositive. Sequencing was performed on PBMCs. The CDR3 protein is CASSERGRGGRTEQFF. Here the CDR3 DNA reads TGTGCCAGCAGTGAAAGAGGGCGGGGGGGCCGGACTGAGCAGTTCTTC.